This T cell receptor (beta chain) appears in the sequencing data of a study of response to subunit inactivated influenza vaccine. The study's findings and limits: It was suggested by the authors that few new T cells are recruited by each seasonal influenza vaccination.

Via MiXCR, TCRdb re-called the RT-PCR reads, giving one row per CDR3 protein. The sample consists of about 580,000 distinct CDR3 sequences, 14% of them appearing once. A few counts support this clonotype. Its antigen remains unidentified. This CDR3 is built from 21 residues. After removal of 3 bases from V and 1 base from J, the junction contained 16 bases not matched to a gene. The V and J genes are TRBV12-3 or TRBV12-4 and TRBJ2-1; 12 bases are shared with TRBD2. The source is a man between 50 and 59 years old who received an inactivated influenza vaccine. Specimen: PBMCs from blood, collected 12 days after vaccination. This chain's CDR3 is CASSFPRLAGDFERSYNEQFF. CDR3 bases: TGTGCCAGCAGTTTCCCTCGACTAGCGGGAGACTTCGAAAGGTCCTACAATGAGCAGTTCTTC.